Each of the 21 T cell receptor beta chains below was sequenced from the same sample in a study of siplizumab effects on memory and regulatory T cells. The assay was immunoSEQ multiplex PCR, and TCRdb's table has in-frame clones only and misses some. Here the sample spans approximately 100,000 clones, around 90% being singletons. Sequenced sample: Tregs sorted from blood. These TCRs come from a human donor in good health.

This chain joins TRBV14 and TRBJ1-1, with D tentatively TRBD1 (6 bases). Trimming took 1 base from V and 5 from J, leaving 14 bases between them. CDR3 size: 15 residues. Germline CDR1 and CDR2: SGHDN and FVKESK. The DNA of the CDR3 is TGTGCCAGCAGCCAAGTGGGCCGGGGGCGGACTGAAGCTTTCTTT. This codes for CASSQVGRGRTEAFF.

This clone was observed a few times. Distinct nucleotide sequences in the sample also encode this CDR3. The chain employs TRBV14 and TRBJ2-3; TRBD2 matches at 8 bases. Trimming cost V 0 bases and J 5 bases; bases outside gene matches: 10. Germline CDR1 is SGHDN and CDR2 is FVKESK. This CDR3 contains 17 residues. The CDR3 region is CASSQDIREGVGDTQYF. Written as DNA, the CDR3 is TGTGCCAGCAGCCAAGATATCCGGGAGGGCGTTGGAGATACGCAGTATTTT.

V is TRBV5-1 and J is TRBJ1-2, with D tentatively TRBD1 (5 bases). From germline, CDR1 is SGHRS and CDR2 YFSETQ. Trimming took 0 bases from V and 8 from J, leaving 20 bases between them. The CDR3 contains 16 residues. The CDR3 DNA sequence: TGCGCCAGCAGCTTGGAAGGTGTAGGCGGGGCTCGGGGCTACACCTTC. Translating it yields CASSLEGVGGARGYTF.

V and J are TRBV7-6 and TRBJ2-3, with a possible D match to TRBD2 (6 bases). Per germline, CDR1 SGHVS and CDR2 FNYEAQ. This CDR3 has 16 residues. V was trimmed by 1 base and J by 6 bases, leaving 17 bases between them. CDR3 coding DNA: TGTGCCAGCAGCTTAGTCGGGACTTCCTCTTTGGATACGCAGTATTTT. It is translated as CASSLVGTSSLDTQYF.

The V gene is TRBV5-5, the J gene TRBJ2-3, with 9 bases aligning to TRBD2. The CDR3 extends over 15 amino acids. The V and J ends lost 0 bases and 4 bases, in that order; junction bases with no gene match: 3. The germline V gene encodes CDR1 SGHKS and CDR2 YYEKEE (reference sequence). The CDR3, as DNA: TGTGCCAGCAGCTTGGCCGGCGGGAGGGCAGATACGCAGTATTTT. The encoded protein is CASSLAGGRADTQYF. The full variable domain, rest sourced from reference TRBV5-5 and TRBJ2-3, is DAGVTQSPTHLIKTRGQQVTLRCSPISGHKSVSWYQQVLGQGPQFIFQYYEKEERGRGNFPDRFSARQFPNYSSELNVNALLLGDSALYLCASSLAGGRADTQYFGPGTRLTVL.

The chain has TRBV4-1 and TRBJ2-3; 9 bases match TRBD2. Germline CDR1 and CDR2: MGHRA and YSYEKL. After removal of 0 bases from V and 0 bases from J, the junction contained 10 bases not matched to a gene. The CDR3 loop spans 19 amino acids. The CDR3 loop is CASSQDMSSGIGSTDTQYF. The CDR3 DNA reads as TGCGCCAGCAGCCAAGATATGTCTAGCGGGATAGGGAGCACAGATACGCAGTATTTT.

The rearrangement links TRBV7-3 to TRBJ2-5, with 8 bases matching TRBD1. V dropped 0 bases and J dropped 4; count of bases not matched to a gene: 4. Germline V gene data show CDR1 as SGHTA and CDR2 as FQGTGA. CDR3 length equals 15 residues. The CDR3 is CASSLTLDRGETQYF. CDR3 DNA sequence: TGTGCCAGCAGCTTAACTCTCGACAGGGGAGAGACCCAGTACTTC.

J is TRBJ2-1 and V is TRBV7-2; TRBD2 aligns across 7 bases. Germline V gives CDR1 SGHTA, CDR2 FQGNSA. The CDR3 length is 15 residues. V lost 11 bases to trimming and J lost 9 bases; unmatched junction nucleotides: 19. The CDR3 DNA is TGTGCCGTAGGTGAAGGGGAGGGCCCCCACACTGAGCAGTTCTTC. Translating it yields CAVGEGEGPHTEQFF.

In its sample, this clone was seen a few times. The V and J genes are TRBV5-3 and TRBJ2-2; D gene uncertain. TRBV5-3 is sorted into the ORF group, with uncertain function. The V and J ends lost 5 bases and 0 bases respectively, with 20 bases between them. CDR3 size: 18 residues. This chain's CDR3 is CARRVRSLLFANTGELFF. CDR3 sequence (DNA): TGTGCCAGAAGGGTGCGTTCACTCTTGTTCGCGAACACCGGGGAGCTGTTTTTT.

This sequence joins TRBV12-5 and TRBJ1-1; D is ambiguous. Germline CDR1 and CDR2: LGHNT and FRNRAP. The CDR3 length is 13 residues. V lost 3 bases and J lost 4, with 9 bases in between. The CDR3 DNA sequence: TGTGCTAGTGGTTTCGGCATTCGCACTGAAGCTTTCTTT. Translated, it gives CASGFGIRTEAFF. Using reference TRBV12-5 and TRBJ1-1 for the parts outside the CDR3, the full variable domain is DARVTQTPRHKVTEMGQEVTMRCQPILGHNTVFWYRQTMMQGLELLAYFRNRAPLDDSGMPKDRFSAEMPDATLATLKIQPSEPRDSAVYFCASGFGIRTEAFFGQGTRLTVV.

The CDR3 sequence: CASSVYGSTDTQYF. In nucleotides, the CDR3 is TGTGCCAGCAGTGTTTACGGAAGCACAGATACGCAGTATTTT. This chain links TRBV2 with TRBJ2-3; D call uncertain. V was pared by 4 bases and J by 0 bases, with 8 bases between. The CDR3 runs 14 residues. CDR1 is SNHLY and CDR2 is FYNNEI in the germline V gene.

The chain recombines TRBV7-6 with TRBJ2-1, with D perhaps matching TRBD1 or TRBD2 (5 bases each). Germline V gene lookup returns CDR1 SGHVS and CDR2 FNYEAQ. Trimming cost V 5 bases and J 2 bases, with 10 bases left between them. The CDR3 has 14 amino acids. The CDR3 bases are TGTGCCAGCAGCCGTCCGGGGCCCTACAATGAGCAGTTCTTC. Translated, it gives CASSRPGPYNEQFF.

The chain uses TRBV28 and TRBJ1-2; no clear D gene. Germline V lookup: CDR1 MDHEN, CDR2 SYDVKM. Trimming left V 2 bases short and J 4 bases short, with 11 bases between. The CDR3 has 14 amino acids. This chain's CDR3 is CASSLKHPIYGYTF. The CDR3 DNA is TGTGCCAGCAGTTTAAAACACCCCATCTATGGCTACACCTTC.

The rearrangement joins TRBV18 to TRBJ2-7, with 7 positions matching TRBD1. The germline V gene encodes CDR1 KGHSH and CDR2 LQKENI. With V trimmed by 3 bases and J by 7 bases, 6 bases remained unmatched. The CDR3 is 13 residues long. The CDR3 loop reads CASSPGQAREQYF. The DNA for the CDR3 is TGTGCCAGCTCACCTGGACAGGCCAGAGAGCAGTACTTC.

This clone appeared a single time. The chain joins TRBV5-1 to TRBJ2-7, with 8 bases that match TRBD2. This CDR3 is 14 amino acids long. The V gene end was trimmed by 0 bases and the J gene end by 3 bases; junction bases not matched to a gene: 2. Germline V gene data show CDR1 as SGHRS and CDR2 as YFSETQ. CDR3 region: CASSLVAGLYEQYF. The CDR3 region has the DNA TGCGCCAGCAGCTTGGTAGCGGGACTCTACGAGCAGTACTTC.

Remarks on this clone: One junction end disagrees with the germline gene, perhaps due to a read error. V and J are TRBV5-1 and TRBJ1-2, with 9 bases fitting TRBD1. CDR1 is SGHRS and CDR2 is YFSETQ in the germline V gene. The CDR3 totals 16 residues. CDR3 sequence reads: CASSEGGQGPYYGHTF. In DNA form, the CDR3 reads TGCGCCAGCAGCGAAGGGGGACAGGGCCCCTACTATGGCCACACCTTC.

This sequence joins TRBV29-1 and TRBJ2-1; a weak D match, TRBD2 (6 bases). The CDR3 length is 12 residues. CDR1 and CDR2 (germline): SQVTM, ANQGSEA. V dropped 7 bases and J dropped 2 bases, with 9 bases sitting between them. The CDR3 spells CSAGLTYNEQFF. The CDR3 DNA follows: TGCAGCGCCGGACTAACCTACAATGAGCAGTTCTTC.

V and J are TRBV29-1 and TRBJ2-7; D perhaps matches TRBD1 (5 bases). The germline V gene encodes CDR1 SQVTM and CDR2 ANQGSEA. The CDR3 extends over 13 amino acids. Between the trimmed V and J ends, which lost 7 bases and 2 bases, there was a span of 15 bases. The CDR3 nucleotides read TGCAGCGCCCAGTGGGGCACCACCTACGAGCAGTACTTC. Translating gives CSAQWGTTYEQYF.

The gene calls are TRBV6-5 and TRBJ2-7, with 8 bases identical to TRBD1. V lost 2 bases and J lost 5; bases outside the gene matches: 8. The CDR3 has 15 residues. Germline V gene sequence: CDR1 MNHEY, CDR2 SVGAGI. The CDR3 bases are TGTGCCAGCAGTTACGGACAGGGTCCGGATAACGAGCAGTACTTC. It translates to CASSYGQGPDNEQYF.

The chain couples TRBV5-1 to TRBJ2-5; 7 bases agree with TRBD1. Trimming removed 3 bases from V and 2 bases from J; junction bases left unmatched: 1. This CDR3 spans 13 amino acids. Germline V lookup: CDR1 SGHRS, CDR2 YFSETQ. This CDR3 is CASSSGQQETQYF. DNA for the CDR3: TGCGCCAGCAGCTCGGGACAGCAAGAGACCCAGTACTTC.

The chain has TRBV5-8 and TRBJ2-2; D gene unclear. The germline V gene has CDR1 SGHTS and CDR2 YDEGEE. V gave up 2 bases and J gave up 1 base, with 9 bases separating them. The CDR3 loop spans 15 amino acids. The CDR3 DNA is TGTGCCAGCAGCTTCCTTGACTTGAACACCGGGGAGCTGTTTTTT. Encoded protein: CASSFLDLNTGELFF.